This TCR beta chain was found in a study of shared clonotypes between healthy human individuals. Only in-frame clones appear in the TCRdb table, and some are missing; sequencing was by immunoSEQ multiplex PCR. The table records under 850,000 clones, approximately 72% of them present only once. CDR1 SGHRS and CDR2 YFSETQ come from the germline V gene. The CDR3 spans 13 residues. The V gene lost 4 bases and the J gene lost 2 bases, with 10 bases spanning the gap. This clonotype was sampled from a woman aged 25 to 39 in good health. V gene TRBV5-1 combines with J gene TRBJ2-7; tentatively, D is TRBD1 or TRBD2 (5 bases each). The sequencing input was memory CD4+ T cells sorted from blood. Subset in this sample: CD45RA-negative fraction. CDR3 in DNA: TGCGCCAGCAGCAGGGACCCAGCCTACGAGCAGTACTTC. This translates into CASSRDPAYEQYF.